Below are 4 T cell receptor beta chains sequenced from a single sample in a study of cytotoxic CD8 clonotypes in ibrutinib-treated CLL. Only in-frame clones appear in the TCRdb table, and some are missing; sequencing was by immunoSEQ multiplex PCR. This sample carries some 350,000 clones, 67% of them seen once, and the ten largest clones take 6% to 6.5%. The starting material was PBMCs, obtained after 36 months of ibrutinib treatment. These receptors were obtained from a human donor with chronic lymphocytic leukemia.

This clone appeared a few times. The V gene is TRBV19, the J gene TRBJ1-2; TRBD1 is a possible D gene (5 bases). Trimming took off 6 bases at V and 0 bases at J, with 14 bases between the two ends. Germline V lookup: CDR1 LNHDA, CDR2 SQIVND (reference sequence). The CDR3 covers 15 residues. The CDR3 bases are TGTGCCAGTAGGACGGGGACGGAACCTAACTATGGCTACACCTTC. Translating it yields CASRTGTEPNYGYTF.

The genes are TRBV15 and TRBJ2-5; D unresolved. CDR1 and CDR2 from the germline V gene are LNHNV and YYDKDF (reference sequence). Between the trimmed V and J ends, which lost 0 bases and 2 bases, there was a span of 7 bases. The CDR3 runs 14 residues. CDR3 region: CATSRDMGQETQYF. The CDR3 DNA reads TGTGCCACCAGCAGAGATATGGGGCAAGAGACCCAGTACTTC.

The chain links TRBV6-5 to TRBJ1-1, with a possible D match to TRBD1 (5 bases). The CDR3 sequence is 12 residues long. Germline CDR1 is MNHEY and CDR2 is SVGAGI. Trimming stripped 6 bases from V and 4 bases from J, with 9 bases between. CDR3 nucleotides: TGTGCCAGCAGACAGGATGGCACTGAAGCTTTCTTT. This translates into CASRQDGTEAFF.

The rearrangement uses TRBV29-1 and TRBJ2-7, with no clear D. The V end was cut by 0 bases, the J end by 0 bases, with 6 bases between. The CDR3 contains 13 residues. From germline, CDR1 is SQVTM and CDR2 ANQGSEA. CDR3 DNA sequence: TGCAGCGTTGAAGATCAAGCCTCCTACGAGCAGTACTTC. Translation gives CSVEDQASYEQYF.